This is a list of T cell receptor beta chains from one sample in a study of chemoradiotherapy in HPV16-positive cancers. The data were produced by immunoSEQ multiplex PCR, yet TCRdb's version contains in-frame clones alone and is incomplete. The sample shows roughly 4,100 clones, approximately 78% of them seen only once. This material consisted of tumor tissue, taken from a patient who underwent chemoradiotherapy. Receptors originate from a human donor with HPV-associated anogenital cancer. The conserved cysteine and the conserved F or W are not part of the CDR3 here. Clone size, where shown, is once, few, many, or a class for clones that have expanded.

j_call clone_size v_call cdr3_aa
TRBJ1-5 . TRBV6-5 ASSSPRGNQPQH
TRBJ1-3 . TRBV27 ASSLYWGNTIY
TRBJ1-2 . TRBV5-1 ASSLNQGLSYGYT
TRBJ2-2 . TRBV7-9 ASSLDTNTGELF
TRBJ2-7 . TRBV2 ASRDGPGQGIYEQY
TRBJ2-5 once TRBV19 ASSVRTLQETQY
TRBJ1-1 . TRBV5-1 ASSTTANTEAF
TRBJ2-7 . TRBV4-2 ASSQDLDWYEQY
TRBJ1-4 . TRBV4-1 ASSQGGTHTNEKLF
TRBJ1-1 . TRBV4-2 ASSQDYDTLKTEAF
TRBJ2-1 . TRBV19 ASSIVRGYEQF
TRBJ1-5 medium-sized TRBV19 ASKGVFNQPQH
TRBJ1-1 . TRBV15 ATSRDLFAVNTEAF
TRBJ1-4 . TRBV28 ASFGGRAVGEKLF
TRBJ1-1 . TRBV6-1 ASRGYGTEAF
TRBJ2-7 few TRBV7-9 ASSAQGPEQY
TRBJ2-1 . TRBV5-8 ASSFFLGSLGPDEQF
TRBJ1-1 . TRBV30 AWSPEGAKGMNTEAF
TRBJ2-7 once TRBV4-2 ASSQMGNAGTEQY
TRBJ2-2 . TRBV11-2 ASSLSGVGAPGELF
TRBJ1-2 . TRBV6-5 ASSSDSSGYGYT
TRBJ1-1 few TRBV5-4 ASSSTGETEAF
TRBJ2-7 . TRBV14 ASSQRQFSYEQY
TRBJ2-1 few TRBV2 ASRPAGVRNEQF
TRBJ2-1 . TRBV11-3 ASSPMSGNEQF
TRBJ2-1 . TRBV7-3 ASSLGQYNEQF
TRBJ2-5 . TRBV2 ASSVRSGGQGETQY
TRBJ1-5 . TRBV27 ASSRGWNQPQH
TRBJ2-6 . TRBV27 ASSLGRASGGRGANVLT
TRBJ1-5 few TRBV2 ASSEARDYQPQH
TRBJ2-7 once TRBV5-1 ASSAYVSSYEQY